Sequencing of this T cell receptor (beta chain) was carried out in a study of T cell responses to AZD1222 COVID-19 vaccine. Findings and caveats of the study: Spike-spanning, vaccine-associated CD4 TCRs were dominant at 160-218 and 743-854. Spike-specific TCR breadth and depth were elevated following two AZD1222 doses.

The repertoire was sequenced with immunoSEQ multiplex PCR; TCRdb's copy has only in-frame clones and lacks some. Of around 150,000 clones detected, around 85% appear once; the ten largest clones hold around 7.9%. This clone was seen a handful of times. The antigen remains unidentified. This CDR3 has 13 residues. CDR1 and CDR2 (germline): KGHDR, SFDVKD. With 6 bases removed from V and 10 bases from J, the gap between germline ends came to 15 bases. Sequences were derived from peripheral blood, sampled 28 days after the second dose of the MenACWY control vaccine. The sequence came from an adult who received the MenACWY meningococcal vaccine as a control. The chain couples TRBV24-1 to TRBJ2-1; D gene ambiguous. The CDR3: CATSLLADGEQFF. CDR3 DNA: TGTGCCACCAGTTTGTTGGCCGACGGGGAGCAGTTCTTC.